Shown below are 6 T cell receptor beta chains from a single sample sequenced in a study of T cells after posttransplantation cyclophosphamide. Some clones are missing from TCRdb's copy, which holds only in-frame ones; the method was immunoSEQ multiplex PCR. This sample comprises over 35,000 clones, none seen once only. What was sequenced was PBMCs. Receptor source: a man aged 35 to 55 in good health, CMV-negative, and a related stem cell transplant donor.

This clone was counted at least ten times. The chain combines TRBV7-9 with TRBJ1-1, with no clear D. The germline gives CDR1 SEHNR, CDR2 FQNEAQ (reference sequence). The germline V and J ends were trimmed by 3 bases and 4 bases, with 12 bases remaining between them. This CDR3 comprises 14 residues. CDR3 in amino acids: CASSFPLLATEAFF. CDR3 in DNA: TGTGCCAGCAGCTTTCCCCTCTTGGCCACTGAAGCTTTCTTT.

There are many counts of this clone. CDR3 sequence (DNA): TGCGCCAGCAGCCGCGGGGGGCTGTTATGGGGGGCCCCCATTAGAGCGACCCAGTACTTC. It encodes CASSRGGLLWGAPIRATQYF. V usage is TRBV5-1 and J usage is TRBJ2-5; 8 bases are shared with TRBD2. V dropped 4 bases and J dropped 7; count of bases not matched to a gene: 27. The CDR3 length is 20 residues. Germline CDR1 reads SGHRS; CDR2 reads YFSETQ.

At least ten counts were recorded for this clone. This chain joins TRBV27 and TRBJ1-1, with 8 nucleotides matching TRBD1. The germline gives CDR1 MNHEY, CDR2 SMNVEV (reference sequence). The V gene end was trimmed by 6 bases and the J gene end by 4 bases; junction bases not matched to a gene: 7. The CDR3 consists of 14 residues. As DNA, the CDR3 is TGTGCCAGCAGGCAACAGGGGGGTCGCACTGAAGCTTTCTTT. Translating gives CASRQQGGRTEAFF.

This clone has ten or more counts. The chain is built from TRBV5-1 and TRBJ2-7; 10 positions agree with TRBD1. Germline CDR1 is SGHRS and CDR2 is YFSETQ. This CDR3 has 14 amino acids. The V gene end was trimmed by 6 bases and the J gene end by 5 bases; junction bases not matched to a gene: 8. This CDR3 is CASTRQGASDEQYF. DNA of the CDR3: TGCGCCAGCACCAGACAGGGGGCGAGCGACGAGCAGTACTTC.

This clone came up a few times. The chain is built from TRBV11-3 and TRBJ2-2, with D tentatively TRBD2 (6 bases). In germline, CDR1 is SGHNT, CDR2 YENEEA. V lost 0 bases to trimming and J lost 7 bases, with 9 bases between them. The CDR3 consists of 14 residues. This chain's CDR3 is CASSLDSGGGELFF. DNA for the CDR3: TGTGCCAGCAGCTTAGATTCCGGGGGCGGGGAGCTGTTTTTT. The entire variable domain, with the rest obtained from reference TRBV11-3 and TRBJ2-2, is as follows: EAGVVQSPRYKIIEKKQPVAFWCNPISGHNTLYWYLQNLGQGPELLIRYENEEAVDDSQLPKDRFSAERLKGVDSTLKIQPAELGDSAVYLCASSLDSGGGELFFGEGSRLTVL.

This clone turned up a few times. The chain links TRBV6-5 to TRBJ1-2; D is possibly TRBD1 (6 bases). Trimming cost V 6 bases and J 0 bases, with 11 bases left between them. Germline V gene sequence: CDR1 MNHEY, CDR2 SVGAGI. This CDR3 contains 14 residues. CDR3 DNA sequence: TGTGCCAGCAGAATGGACAGCACTAACTATGGCTACACCTTC. As protein: CASRMDSTNYGYTF.